These T cell receptor beta chains were read from a single sample in a study of beta chain features in type 1 diabetes. Method: immunoSEQ multiplex PCR; TCRdb's copy keeps in-frame clones and lacks some. The table includes 330,000 or so clones, around a fifth detected once. Sequencing input: naive CD4+ T cells from blood. These receptors all come from a woman aged 18-29 years in good health. Both conserved end residues are part of each CDR3. Fields, in order: CDR3 length, V gene, D gene, clone size, J gene, CDR3 DNA, CDR3 protein. The D gene is left open where the match is weak. A row's size may be missing; if present it is once, few, many or a size class.

cdr3_length: 13; v_call: TRBV7-9; d_call: NA; clone_size: few; j_call: TRBJ2-7; cdr3_nt: TGTGCCAGCAGCGCCACAGGGACCTACGAGCAGTACTTC; cdr3_aa: CASSATGTYEQYF
cdr3_length: 16; v_call: TRBV7-8; d_call: NA; clone_size: few; j_call: TRBJ1-3; cdr3_nt: TGTGCCAGCAGCTTACGCAGGGTAGGGCCTGGAAACACCATATATTTT; cdr3_aa: CASSLRRVGPGNTIYF
cdr3_length: 13; v_call: TRBV30; d_call: NA; clone_size: NA; j_call: TRBJ1-1; cdr3_nt: TGTGCCTGGAGTATCCGGGGATGGACTGAAGCTTTCTTT; cdr3_aa: CAWSIRGWTEAFF
cdr3_length: 14; v_call: TRBV29-1; d_call: NA; clone_size: few; j_call: TRBJ1-1; cdr3_nt: TGCAGCGTCAAAAGGGCGGCCGGGGACACTGAAGCTTTCTTT; cdr3_aa: CSVKRAAGDTEAFF
cdr3_length: 14; v_call: TRBV29-1; d_call: NA; clone_size: few; j_call: TRBJ1-1; cdr3_nt: TGCAGTTCTACCCGTTCCATCCAAAACACTGAAGCTTTCTTT; cdr3_aa: CSSTRSIQNTEAFF
cdr3_length: 18; v_call: TRBV9; d_call: TRBD2; clone_size: few; j_call: TRBJ2-1; cdr3_nt: TGTGCCAGCAGCGTAGTTAGCGGGGGGTTTAGCTCCTACAATGAGCAGTTCTTC; cdr3_aa: CASSVVSGGFSSYNEQFF
cdr3_length: 14; v_call: TRBV5-4; d_call: TRBD2; clone_size: few; j_call: TRBJ2-1; cdr3_nt: TGTGCCAGCAGCCGTAGCGGGGGATACAATGAGCAGTTCTTC; cdr3_aa: CASSRSGGYNEQFF
cdr3_length: 11; v_call: TRBV12-5; d_call: NA; clone_size: NA; j_call: TRBJ1-2; cdr3_nt: TGTGCTAGTTACACTAACTATGGCTACACCTTC; cdr3_aa: CASYTNYGYTF
cdr3_length: 15; v_call: TRBV9; d_call: TRBD1; clone_size: NA; j_call: TRBJ2-3; cdr3_nt: TGTGCCAGCAGCGTTTCGGGACAGCGCACAGATACGCAGTATTTT; cdr3_aa: CASSVSGQRTDTQYF
cdr3_length: 12; v_call: TRBV29-1; d_call: NA; clone_size: NA; j_call: TRBJ1-1; cdr3_nt: TGCAGCGCAGGGACATCGAACACTGAAGCTTTCTTT; cdr3_aa: CSAGTSNTEAFF
cdr3_length: 13; v_call: TRBV6-5; d_call: TRBD1; clone_size: NA; j_call: TRBJ1-5; cdr3_nt: TGTGCCAGCACCACAGGGGTCAATCAGCCCCAGCATTTT; cdr3_aa: CASTTGVNQPQHF
cdr3_length: 14; v_call: TRBV7-7; d_call: NA; clone_size: NA; j_call: TRBJ2-2; cdr3_nt: TGTGCTAGCAGCTTAGAGTCAGGGTCCGGGGAGCTGTTTTTT; cdr3_aa: CASSLESGSGELFF
cdr3_length: 14; v_call: TRBV4-1; d_call: TRBD1; clone_size: NA; j_call: TRBJ2-7; cdr3_nt: TGCGCCAGCAGCCACATAATTACAGGGGAAAAGCAGTACTTC; cdr3_aa: CASSHIITGEKQYF
cdr3_length: 14; v_call: TRBV7-8; d_call: TRBD1; clone_size: NA; j_call: TRBJ1-2; cdr3_nt: TGTGCCAGCAGCAAAGGACAGGCAAACTATGGCTACACCTTC; cdr3_aa: CASSKGQANYGYTF
cdr3_length: 15; v_call: TRBV27; d_call: NA; clone_size: few; j_call: TRBJ2-6; cdr3_nt: TGTGCCAGCAGTTTAGAGGGATCTGGGGCCAACGTCCTGACTTTC; cdr3_aa: CASSLEGSGANVLTF
cdr3_length: 14; v_call: TRBV30; d_call: NA; clone_size: few; j_call: TRBJ1-5; cdr3_nt: TGTGCCTGGAGTGTATCGGCGGGCGGCCAGCCCCAGCATTTT; cdr3_aa: CAWSVSAGGQPQHF
cdr3_length: 14; v_call: TRBV7-9; d_call: TRBD1; clone_size: NA; j_call: TRBJ2-7; cdr3_nt: TGTGCCAGCAGCCTAACCGGGACAGGGGACGAGCAGTACTTC; cdr3_aa: CASSLTGTGDEQYF